This T cell receptor beta chain was profiled in a study of blood T cell repertoires in COVID-19. Study in general: The samples span acute and convalescent COVID-19 from the United States, Italy and Spain. T cells, B-cell-depleted T cells, or PBMCs supplied cDNA or gDNA.

Per the germline V gene, CDR1 is MGHRA and CDR2 is YSYEKL. The CDR3 has 17 amino acids. Trimming at V came to 3 bases and at J to 9 bases, leaving 15 bases not matched to a gene. The sample holds one count of this clone. In the study's own analysis: Reference gene primer amplification gave nucleated cell count estimates. Clones were sequenced by immunoSEQ multiplex PCR, and TCRdb holds only the in-frame ones, with some missing. That table supplies the V and J calls and clone size; D and trimming were determined from the DNA. The table lists over 100,000 clones, approximately 81% of them singletons, with 8.4% in the top ten.

This sequence was found in a woman between 55 and 75 years old with active or convalescent COVID-19. The sequencing input was peripheral blood. V usage is TRBV4-1 and J usage is TRBJ2-5, with TRBD2 matching over 11 bases. The CDR3 region has the DNA TGCGCCAGCAGCCAGGCTTCGGGACTAGCGGTGTCATCGGCCCAGTACTTC. Amino acids: CASSQASGLAVSSAQYF.